Listed here are 6 T cell receptor beta chains from one sample, sequenced in a study of T cell responses to AZD1222 COVID-19 vaccine. Here immunoSEQ multiplex PCR was the method, and the copy in TCRdb shows in-frame clones only, minus some. Of 77,000 or so clones in the sample, 90% to 95% were seen once. The sequencing used peripheral blood, collected on day 0 of MenACWY control vaccination. The receptor source for this set is an adult in good health.

V usage is TRBV28 and J usage is TRBJ2-1; D is ambiguous. From germline, CDR1 is MDHEN and CDR2 SYDVKM. V shed 5 bases and J shed 10 bases, with 18 bases lying between them. The CDR3 sequence is 14 residues long. Written as DNA, the CDR3 is TGTGCCAGCAGTCTTATGCGCTCTCTGGGGGAGCAGTTCTTC. It yields the protein CASSLMRSLGEQFF.

V and J are TRBV7-8 and TRBJ1-1; tentative D call: TRBD1 (5 bases). Trimming pared 10 bases from V and 13 bases from J, leaving 28 bases between. Germline CDR1 and CDR2: SGHVS and FQNEAQ. CDR3 length equals 14 residues. In DNA form, the CDR3 reads TGTGCCACCAGATCGGTACCGCGAGGGAGAACAGGTTTCTTT. Translated: CATRSVPRGRTGFF.

This clone was seen a single time. V is TRBV7-9 and J is TRBJ1-2, with no clear D. The CDR3 totals 13 residues. Trimming pared 4 bases from V and 3 bases from J, leaving 9 bases between. Germline assignment: CDR1 SEHNR and CDR2 FQNEAQ (reference sequence). As DNA, the CDR3 is TGTGCCAGCAGCTATAGTACAGACTATGGCTACACCTTC. Its translation is CASSYSTDYGYTF.

The chain links TRBV15 to TRBJ2-1; TRBD2 agrees at 7 bases. The CDR3 is made up of 14 amino acids. Germline CDR1 and CDR2: LNHNV and YYDKDF (reference sequence). Unmatched junction bases numbered 6, after V lost 2 bases and J lost 8 bases. The CDR3 loop reads CATSRNAGVDEQFF. In DNA form, the CDR3 reads TGTGCCACCAGCAGAAACGCGGGGGTCGATGAGCAGTTCTTC.

The CDR3: CSVTHQGAGYEQYF. Written as DNA, the CDR3 is TGCAGCGTTACCCATCAGGGGGCCGGCTACGAGCAGTACTTC. The V gene is TRBV29-1, the J gene TRBJ2-7; 8 nucleotides align to TRBD1. CDR1 SQVTM and CDR2 ANQGSEA come from the germline V gene. J lost 3 bases, V lost 5 bases, and 9 bases had no gene match. This CDR3 is built from 14 residues.

The chain employs TRBV27 and TRBJ1-3, with unresolved D. The germline gives CDR1 MNHEY, CDR2 SMNVEV (reference sequence). The ends were cut back, 1 base at V and 4 bases at J, with 5 bases in the middle. This CDR3 comprises 13 residues. The DNA for the CDR3 is TGTGCCAGCAGTTTATTGTTAGGAAACACCATATATTTT. Encoded protein: CASSLLLGNTIYF.